The present T cell receptor beta chain was sequenced within a study of T cell responses to AZD1222 COVID-19 vaccine (dated by TCRdb to about 2021). About the full investigation: TCR sequencing was performed for roughly 250 trial participants, of whom about 200 were given two doses of AZD1222 and some 26 were given two doses of MenACWY control vaccine. Trial participants were enrolled into age subgroups of 18-55, 56-69 and 70-plus years, which contained approximately 150, 28 and 58 TCR-sequenced participants, respectively. Study-wide conclusions, independent of this receptor: Nearly half of unique spike-specific TCRs reportedly recognized epitopes outside regions mutated in the B.1.351 and B.1.1.7 variants. The vaccine-associated CD4 TCRs covered the entire spike protein, and the dominant responses fell in regions 160-218 and 743-854. Spike-specific TCR breadth and depth rose significantly after two AZD1222 doses compared with day 0 and with MenACWY recipients. Because no day 14 peak-response samples were available, the repertoires could be characterized only after the peak T cell response. Conclusions about previously exposed vaccinees are limited, since just five to seven AZD1222 recipients were seropositive for SARS-CoV-2 at baseline. The 56-69-year group was small, and its depth increase did not reach significance, likely because of low power. Most participants were white British and females outnumbered males, and the authors suggested that clonal diversity may have been underestimated.

The CDR3 regions of human TCRbeta chains were analyzed by immunosequencing. The published analysis was carried out like this. TCRs in the repertoires were matched against a reference library of SARS-CoV-2-specific TCRs that had been generated with the MIRA antigen-specificity platform. Breadth meant the fraction of unique TCRs that were SARS-CoV-2-associated, whereas depth meant the fraction of total T cells that were SARS-CoV-2-associated. Using the MIRA data, each spike-specific TCR was mapped to the spike region that the TCR reacts to and placed in a CD4 or CD8 class. Log10-transformed breadth and depth values were compared by one-way ANOVA with Sidak's multiple comparisons tests. TCRdb mirrors the immuneACCESS table, restricted to in-frame sequences. Some clones are absent from its copies; in checked studies, under half trace to an unresolved V gene, and the reason for the others is unknown. V and J calls and clone size come straight from that table; D and trimming were deduced from the DNA. The sample table shows 90,000 to 120,000 clones, and around 86% are seen once. The top ten clones comprise over 3% of the sample.

Reading from cysteine to phenylalanine, the CDR3 counts 14 amino acids. Just CDR3 DNA is preserved here, 42 bases in frame from base 1. V lost 2 bases and J lost 3 bases, and the count of bases not matched to a germline gene is 1. Via the germline V gene (reference sequence), CDR1 is SGHKS and CDR2 YYEKEE. Worth noting for this clone: The antigen this receptor binds is unknown. No qualities accompany the bases; no much larger clone lies one base away.

The sample's time point label is to be understood as: about 28 days (+/-7) after the second vaccine dose. The sample's treatment or condition label, in plain terms: meningococcal conjugate vaccine given as trial control. Samples from vaccinated people were obtained from the UK trials COV001 and COV002, which included a single-blind randomized controlled phase 2/3 trial of AZD1222 (ChAdOx1 nCoV-19) in healthy adults. For TCRbeta chain sequencing, PBMC samples were collected from trial participants at day 0 and at day 28 after the second dose. The chain is assembled from TRBV5-5 and TRBJ2-7; 11 central nucleotides agree with TRBD1. The clonotype comes from an adult who received the MenACWY meningococcal vaccine as a control. Sequenced here: peripheral blood, sampled 28 days after the second dose of the MenACWY control vaccine. The nucleotide sequence reads as follows: TGTGCCAGCAGCTTCGGGACAGGGGGCTACGAGCAGTACTTC. Protein translation: CASSFGTGGYEQYF.